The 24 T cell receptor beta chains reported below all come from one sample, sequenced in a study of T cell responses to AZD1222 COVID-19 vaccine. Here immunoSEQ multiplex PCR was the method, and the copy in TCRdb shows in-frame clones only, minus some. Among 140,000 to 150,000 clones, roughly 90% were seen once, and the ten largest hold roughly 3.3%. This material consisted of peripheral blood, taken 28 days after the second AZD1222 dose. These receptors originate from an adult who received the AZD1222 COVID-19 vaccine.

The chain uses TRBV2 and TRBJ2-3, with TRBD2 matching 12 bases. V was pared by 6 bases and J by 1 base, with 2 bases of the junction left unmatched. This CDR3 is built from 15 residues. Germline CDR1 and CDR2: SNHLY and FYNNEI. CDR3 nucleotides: TGTGCCAGCAGAAGACTAGCGGGAGGCACAGATACGCAGTATTTT. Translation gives CASRRLAGGTDTQYF.

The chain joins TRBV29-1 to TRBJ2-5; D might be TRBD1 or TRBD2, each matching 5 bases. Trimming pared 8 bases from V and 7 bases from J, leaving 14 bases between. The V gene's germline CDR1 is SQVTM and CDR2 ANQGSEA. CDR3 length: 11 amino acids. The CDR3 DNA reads TGCAGCTGGGACGAGGTTGGGACCCAGTACTTC. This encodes CSWDEVGTQYF.

CDR3: CAWSVPKQVDSYNEQFF. As DNA, the CDR3 is TGTGCCTGGAGTGTACCCAAGCAAGTCGACAGTTACAATGAGCAGTTCTTC. The rearrangement links TRBV30 to TRBJ2-1, with D possibly matching TRBD1 (5 bases). The V and J ends lost 0 bases and 4 bases respectively, with 19 bases between them. The CDR3 length is 17 residues. Germline-derived CDR1 and CDR2 are GTSNPN and SVGIG (reference sequence).

The CDR3 sequence: CASSPRSENEKLFF. CDR3 sequence (DNA): TGTGCCAGCTCACCGAGATCAGAAAATGAAAAACTGTTTTTT. The chain couples TRBV18 to TRBJ1-4, with no clear D. V lost 3 bases and J 5 bases, leaving 10 bases between the germline ends. The germline CDR1 and CDR2 sequences are KGHSH and LQKENI. The CDR3 loop spans 14 amino acids.

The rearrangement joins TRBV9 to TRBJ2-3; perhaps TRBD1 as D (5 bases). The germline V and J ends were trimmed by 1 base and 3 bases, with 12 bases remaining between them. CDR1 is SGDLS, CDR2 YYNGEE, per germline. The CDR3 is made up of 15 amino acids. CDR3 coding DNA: TGTGCCAGCAGCGTATCTGGTGGGGCTACAGATACGCAGTATTTT. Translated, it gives CASSVSGGATDTQYF.

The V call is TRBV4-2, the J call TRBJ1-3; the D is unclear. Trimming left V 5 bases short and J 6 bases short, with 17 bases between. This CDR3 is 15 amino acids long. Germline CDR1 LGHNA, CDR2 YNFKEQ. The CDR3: CASSGRGLAKNTIYF. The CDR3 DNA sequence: TGTGCCAGCAGCGGGCGCGGGTTAGCGAAAAACACCATATATTTT.

The CDR3 here is CASSIDVRQEQFF. The CDR3 coding sequence is TGTGCCAGTAGTATAGATGTCCGTCAGGAGCAGTTCTTC. The chain carries TRBV19 and TRBJ2-1, with D unresolved. The CDR3 is 13 residues long. In germline, CDR1 is LNHDA, CDR2 SQIVND (reference sequence). Trimming cost V 0 bases and J 10 bases, with 10 bases left between them. Combining the CDR3 with reference TRBV19 and TRBJ2-1 gives the whole variable domain DGGITQSPKYLFRKEGQNVTLSCEQNLNHDAMYWYRQDPGQGLRLIYYSQIVNDFQKGDIAEGYSVSREKKESFPLTVTSAQKNPTAFYLCASSIDVRQEQFFGPGTRLTVL.

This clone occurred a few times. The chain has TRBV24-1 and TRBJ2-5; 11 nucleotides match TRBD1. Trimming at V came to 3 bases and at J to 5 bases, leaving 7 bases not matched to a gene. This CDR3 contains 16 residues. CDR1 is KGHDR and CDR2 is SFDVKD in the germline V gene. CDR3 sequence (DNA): TGTGCCACCAGTGATGTCCGGACAGGGGGCGCCGAGACCCAGTACTTC. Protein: CATSDVRTGGAETQYF.

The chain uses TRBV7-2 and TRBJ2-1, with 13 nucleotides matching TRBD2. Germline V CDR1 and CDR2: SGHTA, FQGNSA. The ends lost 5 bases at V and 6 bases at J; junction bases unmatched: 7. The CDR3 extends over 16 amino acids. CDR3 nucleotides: TGTGCCAGCAGCCTTGGACTAGCGGGAGTAGGCAATGAGCAGTTCTTC. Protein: CASSLGLAGVGNEQFF.

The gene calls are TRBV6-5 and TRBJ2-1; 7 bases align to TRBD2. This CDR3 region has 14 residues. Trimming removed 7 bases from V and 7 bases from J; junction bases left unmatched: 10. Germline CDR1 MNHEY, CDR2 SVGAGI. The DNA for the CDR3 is TGTGCCAGCACTCGGACTAGTTTTGGGAATGAGCAGTTCTTC. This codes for CASTRTSFGNEQFF.

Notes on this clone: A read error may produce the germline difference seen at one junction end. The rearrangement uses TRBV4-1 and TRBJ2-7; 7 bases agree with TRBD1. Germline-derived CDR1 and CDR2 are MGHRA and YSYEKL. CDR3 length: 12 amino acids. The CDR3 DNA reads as TGCGCCAGCGGCCAAGGGGGCGCCGAGCAGTACTTC. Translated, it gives CASGQGGAEQYF.

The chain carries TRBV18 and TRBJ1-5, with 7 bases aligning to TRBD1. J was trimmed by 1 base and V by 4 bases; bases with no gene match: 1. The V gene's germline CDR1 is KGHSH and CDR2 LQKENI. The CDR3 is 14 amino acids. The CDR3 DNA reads TGTGCCAGCTCACGGGACAGAAGCAATCAGCCCCAGCATTTT. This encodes CASSRDRSNQPQHF.

The CDR3 DNA follows: TGCGCCAGCAGCTATGACAGACTCCTCTCAACTAATGAAAAACTGTTTTTT. It codes for CASSYDRLLSTNEKLFF. This sequence joins TRBV5-1 and TRBJ1-4; D possibly corresponds to TRBD1 (5 bases). The CDR3 covers 17 residues. Germline loops: CDR1 SGHRS, CDR2 YFSETQ. Trimming stripped 3 bases from V and 0 bases from J, with 15 bases between.

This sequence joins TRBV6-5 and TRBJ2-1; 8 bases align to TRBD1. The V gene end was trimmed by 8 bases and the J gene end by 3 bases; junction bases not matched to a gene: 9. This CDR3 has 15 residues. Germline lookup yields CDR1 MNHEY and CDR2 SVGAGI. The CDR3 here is CASAAGTGFYNEQFF. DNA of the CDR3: TGTGCCAGCGCCGCCGGGACAGGATTCTACAATGAGCAGTTCTTC.

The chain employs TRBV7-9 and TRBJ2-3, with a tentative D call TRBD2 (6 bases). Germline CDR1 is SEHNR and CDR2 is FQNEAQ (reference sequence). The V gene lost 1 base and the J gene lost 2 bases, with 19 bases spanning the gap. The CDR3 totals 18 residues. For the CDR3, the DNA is TGTGCCAGCAGCTTAGACTCTAGGAGGGTGAGAGTCACAGATACGCAGTATTTT. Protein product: CASSLDSRRVRVTDTQYF. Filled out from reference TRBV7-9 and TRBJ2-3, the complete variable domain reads DTGVSQNPRHKITKRGQNVTFRCDPISEHNRLYWYRQTLGQGPEFLTYFQNEAQLEKSRLLSDRFSAERPKGSFSTLEIQRTEQGDSAMYLCASSLDSRRVRVTDTQYFGPGTRLTVL.

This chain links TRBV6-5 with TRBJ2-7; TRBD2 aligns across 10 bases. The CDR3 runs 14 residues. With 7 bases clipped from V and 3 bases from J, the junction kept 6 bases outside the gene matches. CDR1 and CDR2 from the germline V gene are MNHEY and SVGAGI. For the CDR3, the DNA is TGTGCCAGCACCCCAATAGCGGGAGGCTACGAGCAGTACTTC. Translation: CASTPIAGGYEQYF.

CDR3 loop: CASSQSSSLFWGYTF. Here the CDR3 DNA reads TGCGCCAGCAGTCAATCGTCCTCCTTATTCTGGGGCTACACCTTC. This chain uses TRBV23-1 with TRBJ1-2; D unclear. TRBV23-1 is an open reading frame, and its role is uncertain. V lost 0 bases, J lost 8 bases, and 16 bases lay in between. This CDR3 has 15 amino acids.

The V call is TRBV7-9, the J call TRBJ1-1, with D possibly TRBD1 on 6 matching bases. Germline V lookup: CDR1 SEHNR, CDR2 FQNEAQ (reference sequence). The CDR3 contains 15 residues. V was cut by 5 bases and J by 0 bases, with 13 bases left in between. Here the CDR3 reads CASSTAGTLNTEAFF. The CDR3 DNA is TGTGCCAGCAGCACGGCCGGGACATTGAACACTGAAGCTTTCTTT.

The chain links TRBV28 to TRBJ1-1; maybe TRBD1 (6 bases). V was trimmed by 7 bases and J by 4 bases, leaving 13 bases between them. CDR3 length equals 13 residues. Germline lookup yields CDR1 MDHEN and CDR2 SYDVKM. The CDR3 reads CASIQGIGTEAFF. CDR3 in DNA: TGTGCCAGCATCCAGGGGATAGGCACTGAAGCTTTCTTT. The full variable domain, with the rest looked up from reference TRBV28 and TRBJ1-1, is DVKVTQSSRYLVKRTGEKVFLECVQDMDHENMFWYRQDPGLGLRLIYFSYDVKMKEKGDIPEGYSVSREKKERFSLILESASTNQTSMYLCASIQGIGTEAFFGQGTRLTVV.

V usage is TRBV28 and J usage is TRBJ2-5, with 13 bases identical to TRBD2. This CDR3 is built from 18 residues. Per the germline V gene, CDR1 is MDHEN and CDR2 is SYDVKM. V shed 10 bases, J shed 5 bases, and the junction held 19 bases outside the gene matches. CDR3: CAKQIRTSGRMQVETQYF. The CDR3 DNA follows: TGTGCCAAGCAGATTCGGACTAGCGGGAGAATGCAGGTCGAGACCCAGTACTTC.

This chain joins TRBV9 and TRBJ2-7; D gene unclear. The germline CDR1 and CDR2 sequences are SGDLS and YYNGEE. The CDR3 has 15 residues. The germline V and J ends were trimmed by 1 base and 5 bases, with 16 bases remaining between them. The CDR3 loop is CASSVKDQRHHEQYF. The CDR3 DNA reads TGTGCCAGCAGCGTAAAGGACCAAAGGCACCACGAGCAGTACTTC.

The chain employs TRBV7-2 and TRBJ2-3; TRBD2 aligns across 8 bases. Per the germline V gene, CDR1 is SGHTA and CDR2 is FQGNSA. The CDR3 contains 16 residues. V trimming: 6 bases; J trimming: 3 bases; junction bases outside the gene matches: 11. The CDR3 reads CASRVGAGGRTDTQYF. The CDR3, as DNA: TGTGCCAGCAGAGTCGGGGCGGGAGGAAGGACAGATACGCAGTATTTT.

CDR3 DNA: TGTGCCAGCCACGCGGGGGGCATAATCAATCAGCCCCAGCATTTT. Protein product: CASHAGGIINQPQHF. The rearrangement links TRBV7-2 to TRBJ1-5; tentatively, D is TRBD1 (6 bases). Germline-derived CDR1 and CDR2 are SGHTA and FQGNSA. The V and J ends lost 8 bases and 3 bases respectively, with 17 bases between them. This CDR3 has 15 residues.

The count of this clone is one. CDR3 DNA sequence: TGTGCCAGTACTAGCGGAACCACAGATACGCAGTATTTT. Encoded protein: CASTSGTTDTQYF. The chain couples TRBV19 to TRBJ2-3; 7 positions agree with TRBD2. This CDR3 region has 13 residues. The V and J ends lost 7 bases and 2 bases, in that order; junction bases with no gene match: 3. Germline CDR1 LNHDA, CDR2 SQIVND (reference sequence).